This T cell receptor (beta chain) came from a study of identical twins. Overall study results and limits: Models underpredicted monozygotic twin sharing of out-of-frame TCR alpha. Invariant populations such as MAIT and iNKT cells could partly muddle zero-insertion analyses. Twin-shared out-of-frame alpha sequences were enriched for low generation probability. Conclusions were drawn cross-sectionally by statistical analysis, without following the same donors.

At least ten counts were recorded for this clonotype. Its cognate antigen is unknown. The CDR3 totals 12 residues. The V gene's germline CDR1 is MNHEY and CDR2 SVGEGT. Trimming stripped 7 bases from V and 10 bases from J, with 14 bases between. Via MiXCR, TCRdb re-called the 5' RACE reads, giving one row per CDR3 protein. Of hundreds of thousands of distinct CDR3 sequences listed, around 8% are singletons. The same data also went into a second study, on yellow fever vaccine responses in identical twins.

The sequenced sample was memory (CD45RO+) T cells sorted from blood. This receptor was obtained from a woman in her late teens or twenties in good health. The chain is built from TRBV6-2 or TRBV6-3 and TRBJ2-1; D might be TRBD1 (5 bases). CDR3: CASKIGYREQFF. DNA of the CDR3: TGTGCCAGCAAAATAGGGTACAGGGAGCAGTTCTTC.